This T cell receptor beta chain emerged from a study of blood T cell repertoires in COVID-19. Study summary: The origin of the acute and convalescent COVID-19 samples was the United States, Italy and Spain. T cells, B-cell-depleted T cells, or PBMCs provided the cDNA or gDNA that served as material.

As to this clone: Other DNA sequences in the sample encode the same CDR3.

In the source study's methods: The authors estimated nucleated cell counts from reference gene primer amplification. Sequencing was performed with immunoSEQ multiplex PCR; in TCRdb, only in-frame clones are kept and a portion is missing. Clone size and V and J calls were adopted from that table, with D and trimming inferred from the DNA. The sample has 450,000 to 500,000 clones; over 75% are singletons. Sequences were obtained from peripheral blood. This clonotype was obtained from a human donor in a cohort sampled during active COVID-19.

CDR3 amino acids: CASSLIGETQYF. CDR3 sequence (DNA): TGTGCCAGCAGCTTGATCGGAGAGACCCAGTACTTC. V is TRBV5-4 and J is TRBJ2-5; D not resolved. The ends were cut back, 1 base at V and 4 bases at J, with 5 bases in the middle. Germline CDR1 and CDR2: SGHNT and YYREEE (reference sequence). This CDR3 is 12 amino acids long.